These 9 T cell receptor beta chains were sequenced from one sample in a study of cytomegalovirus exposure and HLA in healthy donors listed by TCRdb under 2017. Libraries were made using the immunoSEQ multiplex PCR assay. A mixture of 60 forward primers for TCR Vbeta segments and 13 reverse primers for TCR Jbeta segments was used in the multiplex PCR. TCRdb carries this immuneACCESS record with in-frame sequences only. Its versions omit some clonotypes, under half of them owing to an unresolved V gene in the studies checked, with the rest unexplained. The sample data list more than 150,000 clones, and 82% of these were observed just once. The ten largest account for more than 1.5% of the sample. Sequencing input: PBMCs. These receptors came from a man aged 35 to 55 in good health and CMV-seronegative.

In nucleotides, the CDR3 is TGTGCCAGCAGCAAAGGGGGCAGACCCAAATTCTATGGCTACACCTTC. Its translation: CASSKGGRPKFYGYTF. This chain joins TRBV21-1 and TRBJ1-2; TRBD1, the table's D call, lacks a check against the DNA. TRBV21-1 is a listed pseudogene. This CDR3 region has 16 residues.

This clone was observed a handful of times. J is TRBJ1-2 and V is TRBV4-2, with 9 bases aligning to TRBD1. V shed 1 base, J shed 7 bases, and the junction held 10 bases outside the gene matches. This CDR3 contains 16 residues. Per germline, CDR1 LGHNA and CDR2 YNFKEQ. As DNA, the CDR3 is TGTGCCAGCAGCCAAGGAGTCCAGACAGGGGGAGTTGGCTACACCTTC. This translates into CASSQGVQTGGVGYTF.

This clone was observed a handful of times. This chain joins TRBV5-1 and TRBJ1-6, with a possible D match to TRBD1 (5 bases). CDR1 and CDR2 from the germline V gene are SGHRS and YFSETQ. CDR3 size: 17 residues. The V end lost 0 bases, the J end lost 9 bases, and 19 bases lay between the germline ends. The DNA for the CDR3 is TGCGCCAGCAGCTTGGCGGGGGACGGGAGGACCTTTTCACCCCTCCACTTT. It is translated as CASSLAGDGRTFSPLHF.

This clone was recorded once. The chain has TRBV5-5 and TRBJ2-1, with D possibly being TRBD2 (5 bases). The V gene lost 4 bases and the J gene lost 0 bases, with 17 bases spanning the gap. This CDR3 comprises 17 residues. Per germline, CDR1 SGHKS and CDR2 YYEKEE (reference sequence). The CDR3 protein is CASSTKDYGSSYNEQFF. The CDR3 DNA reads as TGTGCCAGCAGCACCAAAGACTACGGAAGCTCCTACAATGAGCAGTTCTTC.

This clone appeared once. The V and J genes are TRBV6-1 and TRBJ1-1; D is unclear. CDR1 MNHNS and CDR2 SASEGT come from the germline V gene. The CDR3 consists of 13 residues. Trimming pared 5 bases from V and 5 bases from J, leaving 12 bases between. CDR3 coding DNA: TGTGCCAGCAGTAAATATGAGGGTACTGAAGCTTTCTTT. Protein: CASSKYEGTEAFF.

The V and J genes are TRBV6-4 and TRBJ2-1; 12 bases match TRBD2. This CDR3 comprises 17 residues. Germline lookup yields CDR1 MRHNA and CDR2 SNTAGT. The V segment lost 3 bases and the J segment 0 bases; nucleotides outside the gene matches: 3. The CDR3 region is CASSETSGRISYNEQFF. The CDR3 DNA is TGTGCCAGCAGTGAGACTAGCGGGAGAATCTCCTACAATGAGCAGTTCTTC.

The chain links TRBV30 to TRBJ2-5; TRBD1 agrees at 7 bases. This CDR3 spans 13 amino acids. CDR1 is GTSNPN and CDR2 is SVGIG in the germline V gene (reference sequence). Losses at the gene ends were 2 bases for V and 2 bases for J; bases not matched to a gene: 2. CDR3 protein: CAWSWGQQETQYF. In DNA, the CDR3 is TGTGCCTGGAGTTGGGGACAGCAAGAGACCCAGTACTTC.

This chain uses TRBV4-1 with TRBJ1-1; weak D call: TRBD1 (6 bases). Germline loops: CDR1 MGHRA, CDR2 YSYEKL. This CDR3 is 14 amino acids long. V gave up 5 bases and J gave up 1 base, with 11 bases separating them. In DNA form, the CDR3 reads TGCGCCAGCAGCAGAGGACAGTCGAACACTGAAGCTTTCTTT. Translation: CASSRGQSNTEAFF.

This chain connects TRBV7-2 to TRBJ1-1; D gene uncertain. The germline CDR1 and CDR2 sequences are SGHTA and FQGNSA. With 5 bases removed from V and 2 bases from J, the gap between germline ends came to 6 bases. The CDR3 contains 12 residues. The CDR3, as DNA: TGTGCCAGCAGCCAGGTCAACACTGAAGCTTTCTTT. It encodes CASSQVNTEAFF.